This TCR beta chain was retrieved from a study of cytomegalovirus exposure and HLA in healthy donors. This clone has a single count. Its specificity is unknown. Use of 60 Vbeta and 13 Jbeta primers characterized the PCR. TCRdb's copy holds only in-frame clones and misses some; the assay was immunoSEQ multiplex PCR. This table has some 76,000 clones, approximately 88% appearing once. Study-level findings and limits: A previous analysis found most TCR beta V segments productive roughly 87% or roughly 30% of the time.

The CDR3 runs 13 residues. From germline, CDR1 is SGHRS and CDR2 YFSETQ. V lost 6 bases to trimming and J lost 6 bases, with 15 bases between them. The sequence was collected from a woman in her forties or fifties in good health and CMV-seronegative. The sequencing sample was made of PBMCs. The chain is built from TRBV5-1 and TRBJ1-1; a weak D match, TRBD1 (5 bases). The CDR3 here is CASTQGARSEAFF. The CDR3 DNA reads as TGCGCCAGCACCCAAGGGGCTAGGTCTGAAGCTTTCTTT.